The T cell receptor beta chain described here comes from a study of regulatory T cells in long-lasting Graves disease. The time point is: newly diagnosed GD, antithyroid drugs for less than 3 months. Preparation of the TCR library used RNA extracted from PBMCs. HTBI primers from iRepertoire and Arm-PCR of CDR3 regions yielded the TCR beta libraries. TCRdb re-called the multiplex PCR reads through MiXCR, storing one row per CDR3 protein. The sample holds roughly 510,000 distinct CDR3 sequences; around 16% are singletons and the top ten take 12%. The table lists this clonotype with many counts. This CDR3 contains 14 residues. CDR1 is DFQATT, CDR2 SNEGSKA, per germline (reference sequence). The ends were cut back, 5 bases at V and 3 bases at J, with 13 bases in the middle. The data also belong to a second study, concerning T cells in Graves' hyperthyroidism and ophthalmopathy. According to that study: The HTBI primer set served for first-round RT-PCR of the TCR CDR3.

The origin of this receptor is a man aged 18-30 years with Graves disease. The source material was peripheral blood mononuclear cells (PBMCs), sampled at new diagnosis, from a patient treated with antithyroid drugs. The chain joins TRBV20-1 to TRBJ2-2; D gene uncertain. The CDR3: CSALGLVDTGELFF. The CDR3 DNA is TGCAGTGCTTTAGGGCTAGTCGACACCGGGGAGCTGTTTTTT.